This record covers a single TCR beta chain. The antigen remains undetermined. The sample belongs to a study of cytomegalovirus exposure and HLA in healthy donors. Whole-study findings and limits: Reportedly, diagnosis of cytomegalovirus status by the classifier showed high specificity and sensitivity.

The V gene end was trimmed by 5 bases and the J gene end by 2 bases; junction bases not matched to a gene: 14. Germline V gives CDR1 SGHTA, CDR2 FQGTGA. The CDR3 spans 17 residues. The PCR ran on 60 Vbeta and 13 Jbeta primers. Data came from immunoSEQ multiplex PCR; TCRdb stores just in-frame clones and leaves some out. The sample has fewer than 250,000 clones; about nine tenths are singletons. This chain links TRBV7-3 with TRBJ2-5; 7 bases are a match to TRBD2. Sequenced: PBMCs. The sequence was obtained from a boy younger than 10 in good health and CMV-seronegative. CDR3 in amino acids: CASSPNPGGVRQETQYF. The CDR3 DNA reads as TGTGCCAGCAGCCCAAATCCTGGGGGGGTGCGGCAAGAGACCCAGTACTTC.